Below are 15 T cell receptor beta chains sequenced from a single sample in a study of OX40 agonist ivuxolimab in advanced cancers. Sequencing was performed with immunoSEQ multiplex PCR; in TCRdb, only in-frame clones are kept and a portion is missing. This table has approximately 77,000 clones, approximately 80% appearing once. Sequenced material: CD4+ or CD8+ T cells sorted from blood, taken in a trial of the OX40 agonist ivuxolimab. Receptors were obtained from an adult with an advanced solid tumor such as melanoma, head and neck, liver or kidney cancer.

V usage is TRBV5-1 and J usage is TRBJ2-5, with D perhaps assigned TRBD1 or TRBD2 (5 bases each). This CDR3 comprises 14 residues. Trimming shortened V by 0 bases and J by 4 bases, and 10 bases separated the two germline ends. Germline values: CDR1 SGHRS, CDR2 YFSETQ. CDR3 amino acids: CASSLGGTRETQYF. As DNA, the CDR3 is TGCGCCAGCAGCTTGGGGGGGACCCGAGAGACCCAGTACTTC.

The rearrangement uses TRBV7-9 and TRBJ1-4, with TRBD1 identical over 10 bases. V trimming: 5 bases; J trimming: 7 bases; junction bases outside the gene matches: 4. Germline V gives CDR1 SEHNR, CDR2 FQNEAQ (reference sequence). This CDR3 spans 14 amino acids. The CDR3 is CASSPWTGGEKLFF. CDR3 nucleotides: TGTGCCAGCAGCCCGTGGACAGGGGGTGAAAAACTGTTTTTT.

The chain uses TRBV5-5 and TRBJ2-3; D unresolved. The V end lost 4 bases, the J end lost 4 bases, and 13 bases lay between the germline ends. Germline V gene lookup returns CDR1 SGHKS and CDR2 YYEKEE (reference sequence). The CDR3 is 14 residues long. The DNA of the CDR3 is TGTGCCAGCAGCCGAATTTTAAGAGCAGATACGCAGTATTTT. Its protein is CASSRILRADTQYF. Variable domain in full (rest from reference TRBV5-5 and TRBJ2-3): DAGVTQSPTHLIKTRGQQVTLRCSPISGHKSVSWYQQVLGQGPQFIFQYYEKEERGRGNFPDRFSARQFPNYSSELNVNALLLGDSALYLCASSRILRADTQYFGPGTRLTVL.

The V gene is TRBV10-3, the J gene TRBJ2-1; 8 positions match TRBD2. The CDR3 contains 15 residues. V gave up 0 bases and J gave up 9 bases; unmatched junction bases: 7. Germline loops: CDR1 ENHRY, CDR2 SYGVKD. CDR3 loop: CAISESGLASGEQFF. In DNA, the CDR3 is TGTGCCATCAGTGAGTCCGGACTAGCTAGCGGTGAGCAGTTCTTC.

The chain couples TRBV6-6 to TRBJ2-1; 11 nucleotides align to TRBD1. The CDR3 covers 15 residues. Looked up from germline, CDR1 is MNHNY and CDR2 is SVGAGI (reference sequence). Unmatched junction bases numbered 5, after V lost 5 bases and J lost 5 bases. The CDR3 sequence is CASSRTGGIDNEQFF. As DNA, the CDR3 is TGTGCCAGCAGTCGGACAGGGGGCATCGACAATGAGCAGTTCTTC.

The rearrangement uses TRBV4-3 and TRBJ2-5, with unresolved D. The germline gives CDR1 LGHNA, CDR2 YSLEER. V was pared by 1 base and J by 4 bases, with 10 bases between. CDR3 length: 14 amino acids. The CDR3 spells CASSQGLGIETQYF. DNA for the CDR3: TGCGCCAGCAGCCAAGGGTTGGGGATAGAGACCCAGTACTTC.

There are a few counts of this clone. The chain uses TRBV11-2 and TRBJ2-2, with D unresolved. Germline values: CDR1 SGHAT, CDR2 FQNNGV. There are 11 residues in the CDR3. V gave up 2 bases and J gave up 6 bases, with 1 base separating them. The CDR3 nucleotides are TGTGCCAGCAGCTTATCCGGGGAGCTGTTTTTT. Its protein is CASSLSGELFF.

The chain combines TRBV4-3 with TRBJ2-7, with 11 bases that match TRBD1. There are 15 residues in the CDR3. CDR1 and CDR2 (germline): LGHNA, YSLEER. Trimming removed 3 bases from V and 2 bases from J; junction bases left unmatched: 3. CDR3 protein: CASSHGTGGTYEQYF. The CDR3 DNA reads TGCGCCAGCAGCCACGGGACAGGGGGTACCTACGAGCAGTACTTC.

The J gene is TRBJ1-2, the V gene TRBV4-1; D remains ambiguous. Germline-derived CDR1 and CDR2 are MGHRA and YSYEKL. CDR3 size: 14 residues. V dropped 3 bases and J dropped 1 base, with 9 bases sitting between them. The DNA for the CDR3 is TGCGCCAGCAGCCAGCAGGTCCATAACTATGGCTACACCTTC. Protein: CASSQQVHNYGYTF.

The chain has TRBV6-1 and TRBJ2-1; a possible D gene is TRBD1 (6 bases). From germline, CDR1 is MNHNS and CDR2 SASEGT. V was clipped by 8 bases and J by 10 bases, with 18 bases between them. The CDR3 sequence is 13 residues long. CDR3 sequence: CASSEQGQGEQFF. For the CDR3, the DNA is TGTGCCAGCTCGGAGCAGGGACAAGGAGAGCAGTTCTTC.

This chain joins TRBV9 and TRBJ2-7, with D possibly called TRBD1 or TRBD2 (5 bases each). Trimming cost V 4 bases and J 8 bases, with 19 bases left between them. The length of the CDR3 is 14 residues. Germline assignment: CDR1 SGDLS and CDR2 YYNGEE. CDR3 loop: CASSRSGDLAKQYF. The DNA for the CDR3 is TGTGCCAGCAGCCGTAGTGGGGACCTCGCCAAGCAGTACTTC. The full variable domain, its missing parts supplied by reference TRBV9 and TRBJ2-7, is DSGVTQTPKHLITATGQRVTLRCSPRSGDLSVYWYQQSLDQGLQFLIQYYNGEERAKGNILERFSAQQFPDLHSELNLSSLELGDSALYFCASSRSGDLAKQYFGPGTRLTVT.

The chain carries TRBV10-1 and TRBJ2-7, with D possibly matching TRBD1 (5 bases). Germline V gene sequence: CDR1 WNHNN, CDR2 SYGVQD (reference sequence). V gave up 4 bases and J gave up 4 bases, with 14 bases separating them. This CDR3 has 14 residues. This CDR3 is CASSVTADRYEQYF. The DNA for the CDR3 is TGCGCCAGCAGTGTGACAGCAGACCGGTACGAGCAGTACTTC.

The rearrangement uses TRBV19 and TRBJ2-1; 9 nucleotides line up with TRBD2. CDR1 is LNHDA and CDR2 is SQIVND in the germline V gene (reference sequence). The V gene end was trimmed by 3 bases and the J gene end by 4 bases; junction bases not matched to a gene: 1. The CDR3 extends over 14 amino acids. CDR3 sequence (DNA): TGTGCCAGTAGTATGACTAGCGGTTACAATGAGCAGTTCTTC. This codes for CASSMTSGYNEQFF. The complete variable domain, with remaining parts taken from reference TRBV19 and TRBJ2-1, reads DGGITQSPKYLFRKEGQNVTLSCEQNLNHDAMYWYRQDPGQGLRLIYYSQIVNDFQKGDIAEGYSVSREKKESFPLTVTSAQKNPTAFYLCASSMTSGYNEQFFGPGTRLTVL.

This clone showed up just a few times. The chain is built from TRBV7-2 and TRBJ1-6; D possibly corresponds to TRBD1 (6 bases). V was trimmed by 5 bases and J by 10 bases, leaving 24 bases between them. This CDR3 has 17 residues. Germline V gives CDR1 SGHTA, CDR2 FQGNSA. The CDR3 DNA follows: TGTGCCAGCAGCACCCGCTGGTGGAAGCAGGGGTACTCACCCCTCCACTTT. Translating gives CASSTRWWKQGYSPLHF.

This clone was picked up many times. CDR3 DNA sequence: TGTGCCAGCAGCTTGAATAGCAAGCCTAACACTGAAGCTTTCTTT. Translating it yields CASSLNSKPNTEAFF. This rearrangement joins TRBV5-4 to TRBJ1-1; no reliable D call. Germline V lookup: CDR1 SGHNT, CDR2 YYREEE (reference sequence). V was clipped by 1 base and J by 2 bases, with 12 bases between them. The CDR3 covers 15 residues.